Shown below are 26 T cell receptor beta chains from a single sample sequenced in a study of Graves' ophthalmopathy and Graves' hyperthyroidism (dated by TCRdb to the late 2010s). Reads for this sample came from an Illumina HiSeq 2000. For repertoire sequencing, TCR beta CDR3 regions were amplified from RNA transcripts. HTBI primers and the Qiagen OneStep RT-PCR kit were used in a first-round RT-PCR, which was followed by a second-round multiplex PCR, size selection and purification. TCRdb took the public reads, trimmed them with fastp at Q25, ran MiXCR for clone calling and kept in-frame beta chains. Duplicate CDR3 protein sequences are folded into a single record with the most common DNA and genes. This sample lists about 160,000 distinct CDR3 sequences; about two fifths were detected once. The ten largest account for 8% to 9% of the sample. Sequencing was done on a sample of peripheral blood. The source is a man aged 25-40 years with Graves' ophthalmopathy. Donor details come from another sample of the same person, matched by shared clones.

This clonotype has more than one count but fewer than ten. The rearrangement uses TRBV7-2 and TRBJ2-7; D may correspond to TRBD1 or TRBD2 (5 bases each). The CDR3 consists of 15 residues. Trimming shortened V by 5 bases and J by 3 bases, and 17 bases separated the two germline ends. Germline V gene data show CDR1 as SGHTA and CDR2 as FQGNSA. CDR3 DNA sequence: TGTGCCAGCAGCCAGAGTCGGGACGCCAACTACGAGCAGTACTTC. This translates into CASSQSRDANYEQYF.

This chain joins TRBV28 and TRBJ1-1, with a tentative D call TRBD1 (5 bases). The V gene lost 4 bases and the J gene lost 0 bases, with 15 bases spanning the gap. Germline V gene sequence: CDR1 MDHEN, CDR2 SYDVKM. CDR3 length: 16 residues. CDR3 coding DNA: TGTGCCAGCAGTTCCCCAGGCGAAGGGGTGAACACTGAAGCTTTCTTT. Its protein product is CASSSPGEGVNTEAFF. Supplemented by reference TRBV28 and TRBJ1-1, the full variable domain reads DVKVTQSSRYLVKRTGEKVFLECVQDMDHENMFWYRQDPGLGLRLIYFSYDVKMKEKGDIPEGYSVSREKKERFSLILESASTNQTSMYLCASSSPGEGVNTEAFFGQGTRLTVV.

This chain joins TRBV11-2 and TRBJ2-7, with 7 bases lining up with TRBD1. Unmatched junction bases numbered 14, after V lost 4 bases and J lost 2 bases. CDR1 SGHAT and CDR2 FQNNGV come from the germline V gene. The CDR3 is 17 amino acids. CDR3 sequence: CASSSQGGQPSTYEQYF. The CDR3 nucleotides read TGTGCCAGCAGCTCCCAAGGGGGACAGCCTTCAACCTACGAGCAGTACTTC.

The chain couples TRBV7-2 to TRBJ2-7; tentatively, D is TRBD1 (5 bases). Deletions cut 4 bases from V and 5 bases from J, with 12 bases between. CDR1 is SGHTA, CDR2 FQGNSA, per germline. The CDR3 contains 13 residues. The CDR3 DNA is TGTGCCAGCAGCTCGGTTCAGGGTGACGAGCAGTACTTC. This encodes CASSSVQGDEQYF.

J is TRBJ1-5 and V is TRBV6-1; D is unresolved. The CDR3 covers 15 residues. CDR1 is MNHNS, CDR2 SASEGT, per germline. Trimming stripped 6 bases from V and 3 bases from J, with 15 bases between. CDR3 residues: CASSPARSHNQPQHF. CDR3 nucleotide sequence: TGTGCCAGCAGCCCTGCTCGTAGTCACAATCAGCCCCAGCATTTT.

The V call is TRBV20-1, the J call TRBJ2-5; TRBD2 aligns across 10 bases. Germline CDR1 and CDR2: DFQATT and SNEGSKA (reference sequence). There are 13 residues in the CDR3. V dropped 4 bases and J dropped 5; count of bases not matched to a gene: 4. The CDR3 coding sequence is TGCAGTGCTAAGCGGGAGGGCCGGGAGACCCAGTACTTC. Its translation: CSAKREGRETQYF.

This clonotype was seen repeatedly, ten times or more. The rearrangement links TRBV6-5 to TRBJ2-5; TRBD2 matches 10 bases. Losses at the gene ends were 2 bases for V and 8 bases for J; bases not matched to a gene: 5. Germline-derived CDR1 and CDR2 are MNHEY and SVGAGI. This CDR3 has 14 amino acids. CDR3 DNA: TGTGCCAGCAGTTACGAGCGGGAGGGTGAAACCCAGTACTTC. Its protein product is CASSYEREGETQYF.

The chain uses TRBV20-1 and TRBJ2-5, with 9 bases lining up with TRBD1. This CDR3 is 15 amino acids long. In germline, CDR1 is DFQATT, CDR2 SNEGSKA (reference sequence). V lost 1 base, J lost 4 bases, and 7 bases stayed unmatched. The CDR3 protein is CSARGTGGGGETQYF. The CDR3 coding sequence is TGCAGTGCTAGAGGTACAGGGGGCGGTGGAGAGACCCAGTACTTC.

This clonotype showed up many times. The CDR3 region has the DNA TGCAGCGGAATCCCCTACCGTAGGCAAGAGACCCAGTACTTC. Translation: CSGIPYRRQETQYF. The V gene is TRBV29-1, the J gene TRBJ2-5, with unresolved D. The CDR3 contains 14 residues. Germline CDR1 and CDR2: SQVTM and ANQGSEA. V gave up 7 bases and J gave up 2 bases, with 17 bases separating them.

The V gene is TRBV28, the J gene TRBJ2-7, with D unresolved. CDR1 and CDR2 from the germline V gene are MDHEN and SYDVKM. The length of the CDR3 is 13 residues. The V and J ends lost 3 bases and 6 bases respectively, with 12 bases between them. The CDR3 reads CASSLPQLSEQYF. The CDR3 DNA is TGTGCCAGCAGTTTGCCCCAGCTGAGCGAGCAGTACTTC.

The CDR3, as DNA: TGCGCCAGCAGCCAAGAGTCCGGACCTGGGGCCAACGTCCTGACTTTC. It encodes CASSQESGPGANVLTF. V gene TRBV4-3 combines with J gene TRBJ2-6, with unresolved D. V lost 0 bases, J lost 2 bases, and 8 bases lay in between. The germline gives CDR1 LGHNA, CDR2 YSLEER. The CDR3 consists of 16 residues.

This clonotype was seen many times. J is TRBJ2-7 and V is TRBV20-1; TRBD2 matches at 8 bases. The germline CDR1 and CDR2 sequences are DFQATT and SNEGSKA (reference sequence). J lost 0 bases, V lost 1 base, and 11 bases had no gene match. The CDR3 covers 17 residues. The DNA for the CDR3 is TGCAGTGCTAGAGGCCGCTCCTTAGCGGGGAGCTCCTACGAGCAGTACTTC. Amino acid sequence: CSARGRSLAGSSYEQYF.

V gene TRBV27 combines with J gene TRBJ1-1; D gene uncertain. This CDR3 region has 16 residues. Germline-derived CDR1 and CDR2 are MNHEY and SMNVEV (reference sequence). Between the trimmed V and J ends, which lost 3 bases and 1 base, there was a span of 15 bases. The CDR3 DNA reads TGTGCCAGCAGTTTGGGTCCCTTTTTAGCGAACACTGAAGCTTTCTTT. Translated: CASSLGPFLANTEAFF.

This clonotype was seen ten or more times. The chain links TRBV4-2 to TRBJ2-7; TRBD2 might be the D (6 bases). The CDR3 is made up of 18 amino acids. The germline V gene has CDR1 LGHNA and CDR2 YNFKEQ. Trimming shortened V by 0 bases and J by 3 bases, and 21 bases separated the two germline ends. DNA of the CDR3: TGTGCCAGCAGCCAAGACTGGGGGATAACGGGAGTTATCTACGAGCAGTACTTC. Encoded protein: CASSQDWGITGVIYEQYF.

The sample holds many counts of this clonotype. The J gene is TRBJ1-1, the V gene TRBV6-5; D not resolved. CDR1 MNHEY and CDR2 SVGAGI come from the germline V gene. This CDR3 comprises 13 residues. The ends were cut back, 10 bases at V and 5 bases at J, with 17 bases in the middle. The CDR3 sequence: CANYKATGTEAFF. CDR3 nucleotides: TGTGCCAATTACAAGGCCACCGGGACTGAAGCTTTCTTT.

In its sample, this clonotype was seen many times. Here the CDR3 DNA reads TGCAGCGCCAGGACAGGGGGGACTGAAGCTTTCTTT. It specifies CSARTGGTEAFF. The chain is built from TRBV29-1 and TRBJ1-1; TRBD1 aligns across 10 bases. CDR1 is SQVTM and CDR2 is ANQGSEA in the germline V gene. Trimming cost V 7 bases and J 5 bases; bases outside gene matches: 4. This CDR3 has 12 amino acids.

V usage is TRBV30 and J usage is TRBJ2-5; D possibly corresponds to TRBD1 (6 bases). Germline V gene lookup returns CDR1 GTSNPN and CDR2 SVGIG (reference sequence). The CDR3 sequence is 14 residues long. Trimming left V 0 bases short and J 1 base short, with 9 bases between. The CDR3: CAWSVGDIQETQYF. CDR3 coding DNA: TGTGCCTGGAGTGTAGGGGACATCCAAGAGACCCAGTACTTC.

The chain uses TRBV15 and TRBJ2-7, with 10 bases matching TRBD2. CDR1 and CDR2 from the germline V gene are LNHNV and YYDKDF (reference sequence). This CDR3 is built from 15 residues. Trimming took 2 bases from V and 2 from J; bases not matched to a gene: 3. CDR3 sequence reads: CATSRKREGTYEQYF. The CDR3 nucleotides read TGTGCCACCAGCAGAAAGCGGGAGGGGACCTACGAGCAGTACTTC.

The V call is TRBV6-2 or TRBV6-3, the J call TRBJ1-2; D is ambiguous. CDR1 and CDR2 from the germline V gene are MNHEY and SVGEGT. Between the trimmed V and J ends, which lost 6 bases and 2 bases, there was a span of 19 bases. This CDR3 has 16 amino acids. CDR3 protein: CASSAPRPRENYGYTF. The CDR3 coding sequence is TGTGCCAGCAGCGCCCCCCGACCGAGAGAAAACTATGGCTACACCTTC.

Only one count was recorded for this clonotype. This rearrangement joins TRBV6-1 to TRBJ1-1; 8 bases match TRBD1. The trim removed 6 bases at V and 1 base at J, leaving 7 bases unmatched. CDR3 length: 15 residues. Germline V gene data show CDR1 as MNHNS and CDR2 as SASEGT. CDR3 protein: CASRTIGQGNTEAFF. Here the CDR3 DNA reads TGTGCCAGCAGAACAATCGGACAGGGGAACACTGAAGCTTTCTTT.

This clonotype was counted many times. As DNA, the CDR3 is TGTGCTAGTGACCTGGACAGATTAAATTCACCCCTCCACTTT. It yields the protein CASDLDRLNSPLHF. This chain uses TRBV12-5 with TRBJ1-6; D perhaps matches TRBD1 (6 bases). The CDR3 is 14 amino acids. Trimming left V 7 bases short and J 7 bases short, with 14 bases between. The germline gives CDR1 LGHNT, CDR2 FRNRAP.

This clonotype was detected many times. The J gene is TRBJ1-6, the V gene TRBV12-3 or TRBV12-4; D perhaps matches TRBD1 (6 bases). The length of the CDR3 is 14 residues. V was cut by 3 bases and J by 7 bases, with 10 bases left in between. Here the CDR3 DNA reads TGTGCCAGCAGTTTTCGGACAGAGAATTCACCCCTCCACTTT. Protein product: CASSFRTENSPLHF.

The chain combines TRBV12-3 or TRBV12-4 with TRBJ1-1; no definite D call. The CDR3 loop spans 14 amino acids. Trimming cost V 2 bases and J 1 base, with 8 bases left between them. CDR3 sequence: CASSLLPGNTEAFF. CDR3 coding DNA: TGTGCCAGCAGTTTACTTCCGGGGAACACTGAAGCTTTCTTT.

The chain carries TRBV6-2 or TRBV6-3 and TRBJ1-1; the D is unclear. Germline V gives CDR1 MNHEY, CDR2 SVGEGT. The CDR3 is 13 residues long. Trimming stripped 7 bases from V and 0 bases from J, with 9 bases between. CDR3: CASNRPLNTEAFF. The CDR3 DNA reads TGTGCCAGCAACCGGCCTTTGAACACTGAAGCTTTCTTT.

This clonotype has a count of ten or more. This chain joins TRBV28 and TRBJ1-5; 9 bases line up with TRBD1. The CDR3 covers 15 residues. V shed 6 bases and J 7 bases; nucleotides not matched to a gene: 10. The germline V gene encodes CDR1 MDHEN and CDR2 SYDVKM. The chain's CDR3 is CASRLTTGGRQPQHF. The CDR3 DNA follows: TGTGCCAGCAGGTTAACTACAGGGGGCAGACAGCCCCAGCATTTT.

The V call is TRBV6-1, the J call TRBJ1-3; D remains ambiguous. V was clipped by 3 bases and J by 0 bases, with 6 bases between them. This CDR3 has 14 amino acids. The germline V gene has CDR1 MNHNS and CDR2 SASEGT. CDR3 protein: CASSDHISGNTIYF. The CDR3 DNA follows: TGTGCCAGCAGTGATCACATCTCTGGAAACACCATATATTTT.